This T cell receptor beta chain came from a study of OX40 agonist ivuxolimab in advanced cancers. Notes on the study in general: Some nonresponders likewise displayed low normalized T-cell clonal expansion.

Germline V gene lookup returns CDR1 KGHSH and CDR2 LQKENI. V shed 0 bases and J 10 bases; nucleotides not matched to a gene: 8. The CDR3 is made up of 16 amino acids. In regard to this clone: Its antigen is currently unknown.

Some clones are missing from TCRdb's copy, which holds only in-frame ones; the method was immunoSEQ multiplex PCR. The sample has roughly 65,000 clones, about 90% seen once. The sequence came from an adult with an advanced solid tumor such as melanoma, head and neck, liver or kidney cancer. This specimen was CD4+ or CD8+ T cells sorted from blood, taken in a trial of the OX40 agonist ivuxolimab. The V gene is TRBV18, the J gene TRBJ2-1; 11 bases align to TRBD2. This chain's CDR3 is CASSPPGLAGGNEQFF. The CDR3 DNA sequence: TGTGCCAGCTCACCACCGGGCCTAGCGGGAGGTAACGAGCAGTTCTTC.